This T cell receptor (beta chain) was retrieved from a study of early T cells in non-severe SARS-CoV-2 infection. Study in general: Alpha and beta chains were unpaired, from unsorted whole-blood bulk RNA. Study conclusions and caveats: Using VDJdb, the matching emphasized anti-spike CD8 responses while missing private and CD4 specificities.

V lost 0 bases, J lost 5 bases, and 7 bases lay in between. The CDR3 contains 13 residues. Germline V gene sequence: CDR1 KGHSH, CDR2 LQKENI. In TCRdb, the 5' RACE reads were re-called with MiXCR into one record per CDR3 protein. Counted here are about 30,000 distinct CDR3 sequences, under 6% occurring once; the ten biggest clones make up more than 5%. This clonotype was seen many times. Its target is not known. Material: whole blood. This TCR was recovered from an adult who was a healthcare worker with PCR-confirmed SARS-CoV-2 infection or an uninfected control (not recorded which). This rearrangement joins TRBV18 to TRBJ2-5; D uncertain. The CDR3 coding sequence is TGTGCCAGCTCACCACCGGGTGGGGAGACCCAGTACTTC. Protein sequence: CASSPPGGETQYF.